This is a list of T cell receptor beta chains from one sample in a study of control samples from healthy donors and cancer patients. Repertoires were generated with immunoSEQ multiplex PCR, while TCRdb's copy carries only in-frame clones and drops some. The data hold about 94,000 clones, with 90% observed a single time. The sample comprised blood. These receptors were collected from a woman under 30 in good health. Both conserved end residues are part of each CDR3. The D gene is left open where the match is weak. For some rows the clone size is stated as once, few or many, or as a class when expanded; others skip it.

d_call,cdr3_length,j_call,v_call,clone_size,cdr3_aa,cdr3_nt
-,14,TRBJ2-5,TRBV5-4,-,CASSLGAAQETQYF,TGTGCCAGCAGCTTGGGGGCAGCCCAAGAGACCCAGTACTTC
TRBD1,16,TRBJ1-1,TRBV4-1,-,CASSQIGQDMNTEAFF,TGCGCCAGCAGCCAGATCGGACAGGACATGAACACTGAAGCTTTCTTT
-,13,TRBJ1-1,TRBV2,-,CASRQVPNTEAFF,TGTGCCAGCAGACAAGTACCGAACACTGAAGCTTTCTTT
TRBD2,17,TRBJ2-1,TRBV7-9,-,CASSSPGGGASYNEQFF,TGTGCCAGCAGCTCCCCGGGCGGGGGGGCATCGTACAATGAGCAGTTCTTC
TRBD1,14,TRBJ2-3,TRBV5-1,-,CASSLATGADTQYF,TGCGCCAGCAGCTTGGCTACAGGGGCAGATACGCAGTATTTT
-,16,TRBJ1-1,TRBV12-5,-,CASGLVLGREDTEAFF,TGTGCTAGTGGTTTGGTACTGGGTAGGGAGGACACTGAAGCTTTCTTT
TRBD1,14,TRBJ2-7,TRBV29-1,-,CSAKGTGDQDEQYF,TGCAGCGCCAAAGGGACAGGGGACCAAGATGAGCAGTACTTC
-,13,TRBJ1-1,TRBV27,-,CASSLSGSPEAFF,TGTGCCAGCAGTTTATCAGGGTCCCCTGAAGCTTTCTTT
-,15,TRBJ2-3,TRBV7-8,-,CASSPEGIPSDTQYF,TGTGCCAGCAGCCCAGAGGGGATCCCGAGCGATACGCAGTATTTT
-,15,TRBJ1-4,TRBV4-1,-,CASSQPTGTGEKLFF,TGCGCCAGCAGCCAACCTACAGGGACCGGTGAAAAACTGTTTTTT
-,13,TRBJ2-3,TRBV6-5,-,CASSRKGADTQYF,TGTGCCAGCAGCCGTAAGGGGGCAGATACGCAGTATTTT
-,15,TRBJ1-1,TRBV27,-,CASSPVWVPNTEAFF,TGTGCCAGCAGCCCCGTTTGGGTACCGAACACTGAAGCTTTCTTT
TRBD1,16,TRBJ2-7,TRBV5-1,-,CASSLSPDRSSYEQYF,TGCGCCAGCAGCTTGAGCCCGGACAGGTCCTCCTACGAGCAGTACTTC
-,13,TRBJ2-7,TRBV5-4,few,CASSSAITYEQYF,TGTGCCAGCAGCTCTGCTATAACCTACGAGCAGTACTTC
-,15,TRBJ1-1,TRBV9,-,CASSVGSGSDTEAFF,TGTGCCAGCAGCGTAGGGTCAGGCTCGGACACTGAAGCTTTCTTT
-,13,TRBJ2-7,TRBV3-1/TRBV3-2,-,CASSTLGKDEQYF,TGTGCCAGCAGCACACTAGGAAAGGACGAGCAGTACTTC
-,14,TRBJ2-2,TRBV7-3,-,CASRRAGNTGELFF,TGTGCCAGCAGAAGAGCAGGGAACACCGGGGAGCTGTTTTTT
-,14,TRBJ1-3,TRBV15,-,CATSATPNRNTIYF,TGTGCCACCAGCGCGACCCCGAATAGGAACACCATATATTTT
-,17,TRBJ2-7,TRBV24-1,once,CATSDLKPGRGIYEQYF,TGTGCCACCAGTGATCTGAAGCCCGGGCGAGGAATCTACGAGCAGTACTTC
-,14,TRBJ1-4,TRBV7-2,-,CASSLVGVGEELFF,TGTGCCAGCAGCTTAGTTGGAGTCGGGGAAGAACTGTTTTTT
TRBD1,17,TRBJ1-2,TRBV27,-,CASSPTNPGGTGVGYTF,TGTGCCAGCAGTCCCACAAACCCCGGTGGGACAGGGGTCGGCTACACCTTC
-,11,TRBJ2-3,TRBV20-1,once,CSPRNWDTQYF,TGCAGCCCCAGAAACTGGGATACGCAGTATTTT
-,18,TRBJ2-4,TRBV4-1,-,CASSQVDGGSIAKNIQYF,TGCGCCAGCAGCCAAGTGGACGGTGGCTCTATAGCCAAAAACATTCAGTACTTC
-,15,TRBJ1-2,TRBV9,-,CASSPQRTENYGYTF,TGTGCCAGCAGCCCCCAAAGGACAGAGAACTATGGCTACACCTTC
-,15,TRBJ1-5,TRBV6-5,-,CASSYSIRGDQPQHF,TGTGCCAGCAGTTACTCGATAAGAGGCGATCAGCCCCAGCATTTT
-,14,TRBJ2-7,TRBV5-1,-,CASSWRDRSYEQYF,TGCGCCAGCAGCTGGAGGGACAGATCCTACGAGCAGTACTTC
TRBD1,13,TRBJ1-3,TRBV2,once,CASRTGAGNTIYF,TGTGCCAGCAGGACAGGGGCTGGAAACACCATATATTTT
-,13,TRBJ2-2,TRBV7-9,-,CASSRTGPGELFF,TGTGCCAGCAGCCGTACAGGGCCCGGGGAGCTGTTTTTT
-,13,TRBJ1-1,TRBV11-2,-,CASSFVGDTEAFF,TGTGCCAGCAGCTTCGTAGGGGACACTGAAGCTTTCTTT
TRBD1,15,TRBJ1-1,TRBV27,-,CASTTGQGLNTEAFF,TGTGCCAGCACTACGGGACAGGGACTGAACACTGAAGCTTTCTTT
TRBD2,12,TRBJ2-4,TRBV12-3/TRBV12-4,-,CATKRGVDIQYF,TGTGCCACGAAGCGGGGTGTTGACATTCAGTACTTC
-,14,TRBJ2-6,TRBV6-5,-,CASRWGSGANVLTF,TGTGCCTCAAGGTGGGGCTCTGGGGCCAACGTCCTGACTTTC
-,15,TRBJ2-1,TRBV9,-,CASSVSGFQGNEQFF,TGTGCCAGCAGCGTATCGGGGTTTCAGGGCAATGAGCAGTTCTTC
TRBD1,15,TRBJ1-2,TRBV24-1,-,CATSDSNRGNYGYTF,TGTGCCACCAGTGACTCAAACAGGGGAAACTATGGCTACACCTTC
-,15,TRBJ1-5,TRBV6-1,-,CASSEVSGSGQPQHF,TGTGCCAGCAGTGAAGTATCAGGTTCGGGTCAGCCCCAGCATTTT
-,12,TRBJ1-5,TRBV15,-,CATSRNYQPQHF,TGTGCCACCAGCAGGAACTATCAGCCCCAGCATTTT
-,16,TRBJ2-3,TRBV5-1,-,CASSLGGGRLMGTQYF,TGCGCCAGCAGCTTGGGTGGTGGCAGGTTAATGGGTACGCAGTATTTT
-,15,TRBJ1-2,TRBV7-9,-,CASSLAEGSNYGYTF,TGTGCCAGCAGCTTAGCAGAGGGCTCTAACTATGGCTACACCTTC
-,16,TRBJ2-6,TRBV19,-,CASSIGETSGANVLTF,TGTGCCAGTAGTATAGGGGAGACATCTGGGGCCAACGTCCTGACTTTC
-,13,TRBJ1-3,TRBV19,once,CASAIYAGNTIYF,TGTGCCAGTGCAATCTACGCTGGAAACACCATATATTTT
-,14,TRBJ2-2,TRBV20-1,-,CSASDQGNTGELFF,TGCAGTGCTAGTGATCAGGGGAACACCGGGGAGCTGTTTTTT
TRBD1,16,TRBJ1-1,TRBV4-1,-,CASSPGPDRGSAEAFF,TGCGCCAGCAGCCCCGGACCCGACAGGGGATCTGCTGAAGCTTTCTTT
-,15,TRBJ2-7,TRBV6-5,-,CASPSSDPSSYEQYF,TGTGCCAGCCCTTCGTCTGATCCTAGCTCCTACGAGCAGTACTTC
TRBD1,14,TRBJ1-2,TRBV19,few,CASSLQDRVSGYTF,TGTGCCAGTAGTCTTCAGGACAGGGTGTCTGGCTACACCTTC
-,14,TRBJ1-4,TRBV7-9,-,CASSFGATNEKLFF,TGTGCCAGCAGCTTCGGGGCAACTAATGAAAAACTGTTTTTT
-,13,TRBJ1-4,TRBV3-1/TRBV3-2,-,CASSPPSDEKLFF,TGTGCCAGCAGCCCCCCCTCGGATGAAAAACTGTTTTTT
-,16,TRBJ2-3,TRBV7-3,-,CASSLRGLGYPDTQYF,TGTGCCAGCAGCTTGCGAGGGCTGGGGTATCCAGATACGCAGTATTTT
-,12,TRBJ1-1,TRBV12-3/TRBV12-4,-,CASSLTSDEAFF,TGTGCCAGCAGTTTGACTTCGGATGAAGCTTTCTTT
-,13,TRBJ1-1,TRBV29-1,-,CSVGIASNTEAFF,TGCAGCGTTGGTATTGCGTCGAACACTGAAGCTTTCTTT
-,16,TRBJ2-1,TRBV5-6,-,CASSGYGVGPYNEQFF,TGTGCCAGCAGCGGTTACGGCGTGGGGCCCTACAATGAGCAGTTCTTC
TRBD2,17,TRBJ2-7,TRBV4-1,-,CASSLGTSGALAYEQYF,TGCGCCAGCAGCTTAGGGACTAGCGGGGCCCTTGCCTACGAGCAGTACTTC
TRBD1,13,TRBJ1-2,TRBV9,-,CASRGQLNYGYTF,TGTGCCAGCAGGGGACAGCTTAACTATGGCTACACCTTC
-,22,TRBJ1-2,TRBV2,-,CASREPGGPSLLNPSLGNGYTF,TGTGCCAGCAGGGAGCCCGGGGGGCCGTCCCTTCTCAATCCTTCCCTAGGAAATGGCTACACCTTC